The T cell receptor beta chain under discussion was sequenced for a study of blood T cell repertoires in COVID-19. Overall study: Specimens from acute and convalescent COVID-19 originated in the United States, Italy and Spain. T cells, B-cell-depleted T cells, or PBMCs supplied cDNA or gDNA.

Under the authors' procedure: Researchers report that nucleated cell counts were estimated from reference gene primer amplification. TCRdb's copy holds only in-frame clones and misses some; the assay was immunoSEQ multiplex PCR. The DNA was the basis for D and trimming; V, J and clone size are from that table. The data contain roughly 250,000 clones, less than 90% of them singletons. This CDR3 has 16 residues. In germline, CDR1 is MNHNY, CDR2 SVGAGI (reference sequence). V was pared by 0 bases and J by 4 bases, with 15 bases between. Seattle patients were enrolled during active infection and followed longitudinally.

The chain combines TRBV6-6 with TRBJ1-1; D is undetermined. The sequenced sample consisted of peripheral blood. The origin of this receptor is a woman in her twenties or thirties with COVID-19, enrolled during active disease. CDR3: CASSYSSSSPSTEAFF. The CDR3 DNA follows: TGTGCCAGCAGTTACTCAAGTTCATCACCGAGCACTGAAGCTTTCTTT.